The T cell receptor (beta chain) under discussion was sequenced for a study of blood T cell repertoires in COVID-19. Original processing methods: Reference gene primer amplification gave nucleated cell count estimates. TCRdb's copy holds only in-frame clones and misses some; the assay was immunoSEQ multiplex PCR. V, J and clone size are taken as reported in that table, and D and trimming were inferred from the DNA itself. The sample holds 130,000 or so clones, roughly nine tenths seen once. V gave up 7 bases and J gave up 7 bases, with 13 bases separating them. This CDR3 has 12 amino acids. CDR1 and CDR2 from the germline V gene are MNHEY and SVGAGI.

This chain connects TRBV6-5 to TRBJ1-2; a possible D gene is TRBD1 (6 bases). The sequence was obtained from a woman aged 70-85 years with COVID-19, enrolled during active disease. Sequenced material: peripheral blood. CDR3 protein: CASIPGTFGYTF. In nucleotides, the CDR3 is TGTGCCAGCATCCCGGGGACATTTGGCTACACCTTC.